Below are 32 T cell receptor beta chains sequenced from a single sample in a study of CD8+ T cells in alopecia areata. cDNA serving as the sequencing template came from extracted, reverse transcribed RNA. The data were produced by immunoSEQ multiplex PCR, yet TCRdb's version contains in-frame clones alone and is incomplete. In the table there are approximately 30,000 clones, roughly 60% of which are singletons. The sequenced material came from NKG2D-high CD8+ T cells sorted from blood. These receptors came from a human donor with alopecia areata.

The rearrangement joins TRBV30 to TRBJ1-4; no clear D. Between the trimmed V and J ends, which lost 4 bases and 6 bases, there was a span of 12 bases. The CDR3 has 13 residues. Germline V gene sequence: CDR1 GTSNPN, CDR2 SVGIG (reference sequence). The CDR3 reads CAWITKGYEKLFF. The CDR3 region has the DNA TGTGCCTGGATCACCAAGGGTTATGAAAAACTGTTTTTT.

The chain joins TRBV7-9 to TRBJ2-7; either TRBD1 or TRBD2 may fit D (5 bases each). V was trimmed by 1 base and J by 2 bases, leaving 15 bases between them. CDR3 length: 16 amino acids. Per the germline V gene, CDR1 is SEHNR and CDR2 is FQNEAQ (reference sequence). Written as DNA, the CDR3 is TGTGCCAGCAGCTTAGATGAGGGGCCGCTCCCCTACGAGCAGTACTTC. This sequence encodes CASSLDEGPLPYEQYF.

As DNA, the CDR3 is TGTGCCAGCAACCAAGTTAGTCTAGCGGGAGAGACAGATACGCAGTATTTT. Translated, it gives CASNQVSLAGETDTQYF. The chain uses TRBV27 and TRBJ2-3; TRBD2 matches 10 bases. The germline V gene has CDR1 MNHEY and CDR2 SMNVEV (reference sequence). The CDR3 loop spans 17 amino acids. The V and J ends lost 7 bases and 3 bases, in that order; junction bases with no gene match: 13.

The rearrangement uses TRBV6-1 and TRBJ2-3; TRBD2 agrees at 7 bases. Per germline, CDR1 MNHNS and CDR2 SASEGT. The CDR3 length is 15 residues. J lost 4 bases, V lost 7 bases, and 11 bases had no gene match. Written as DNA, the CDR3 is TGTGCCAGCAACAAACTAGCGTTGTTAGCAGATACGCAGTATTTT. The encoded protein is CASNKLALLADTQYF.

V and J are TRBV7-9 and TRBJ1-4; TRBD1 might be the D (6 bases). CDR1 is SEHNR, CDR2 FQNEAQ, per germline (reference sequence). The CDR3 contains 15 residues. V was cut by 6 bases and J by 8 bases, with 19 bases left in between. CDR3 sequence (DNA): TGTGCCAGCAGTTCCACCCCGACCGGGGGCGAAAAACTGTTTTTT. Protein: CASSSTPTGGEKLFF.

The V call is TRBV6-5, the J call TRBJ1-2, with 8 bases fitting TRBD1. This CDR3 region has 15 residues. CDR1 is MNHEY, CDR2 SVGAGI, per germline. With 4 bases clipped from V and 1 base from J, the junction kept 5 bases outside the gene matches. Here the CDR3 reads CASSSTGGINYGYTF. CDR3 DNA: TGTGCCAGCAGTTCAACAGGGGGGATTAACTATGGCTACACCTTC.

A word on this clone: One end of the junction varies from germline; a read error may be responsible. The chain carries TRBV6-6 and TRBJ2-5; the match to TRBD1 covers 8 bases. Germline CDR1 MNHNY, CDR2 SVGAGI (reference sequence). This CDR3 comprises 15 residues. CDR3 in DNA: TGTGCCAGCAGTTACGGGGGACAGGCGCAGGAGACCCGGTACTTC. Its translation is CASSYGGQAQETRYF.

V usage is TRBV4-3 and J usage is TRBJ2-5, with a tentative D call TRBD2 (5 bases). The J call is doubtful: the DNA matches TRBJ2-4 better. The CDR3 loop spans 14 amino acids. Germline lookup yields CDR1 LGHNA and CDR2 YSLEER. CDR3 in DNA: TGCGCCAGCAGCCAAGATCGATCCGGGGACATTCAGTACTTC. Encoded protein: CASSQDRSGDIQYF.

The V gene is TRBV27, the J gene TRBJ2-7, with 7 bases fitting TRBD1. The CDR3 length is 14 residues. V was pared by 8 bases and J by 2 bases, with 9 bases of the junction left unmatched. Germline CDR1 MNHEY, CDR2 SMNVEV (reference sequence). CDR3: CASSPTGAAYEQYF. CDR3 nucleotide sequence: TGTGCCAGCTCACCAACAGGGGCGGCCTACGAGCAGTACTTC.

The J gene is TRBJ2-4, the V gene TRBV15; TRBD1 aligns across 7 bases. Germline V gene lookup returns CDR1 LNHNV and CDR2 YYDKDF (reference sequence). The V segment lost 0 bases and the J segment 5 bases; nucleotides outside the gene matches: 4. There are 15 residues in the CDR3. The CDR3, as DNA: TGTGCCACCAGCAGAGATGTCACAGGGGAAAACATTCAGTACTTC. Translated, it gives CATSRDVTGENIQYF.

This chain connects TRBV27 to TRBJ1-5; a possible D gene is TRBD1 (6 bases). The germline V gene encodes CDR1 MNHEY and CDR2 SMNVEV (reference sequence). The CDR3 spans 13 residues. Trimming took off 4 bases at V and 5 bases at J, with 9 bases between the two ends. CDR3 DNA sequence: TGTGCCAGCAGTTGGGGGGGCTATCAGCCCCAGCATTTT. Translating gives CASSWGGYQPQHF.

V usage is TRBV2 and J usage is TRBJ2-7; D is perhaps TRBD1 (6 bases). Germline V gene data show CDR1 as SNHLY and CDR2 as FYNNEI. Between the trimmed V and J ends, which lost 0 bases and 2 bases, there was a span of 8 bases. The CDR3 is made up of 14 amino acids. As DNA, the CDR3 is TGTGCCAGCAGTGAAGCGACAGGACCCTACGAGCAGTACTTC. Translating gives CASSEATGPYEQYF. Full variable domain (missing parts from reference TRBV2 and TRBJ2-7): EPEVTQTPSHQVTQMGQEVILRCVPISNHLYFYWYRQILGQKVEFLVSFYNNEISEKSEIFDDQFSVERPDGSNFTLKIRSTKLEDSAMYFCASSEATGPYEQYFGPGTRLTVT.

This clone was detected a few times. The J gene is TRBJ2-3, the V gene TRBV27; TRBD1 or TRBD2 may be the D gene (5 bases each). The V gene lost 0 bases and the J gene lost 1 base, with 14 bases spanning the gap. The CDR3 spans 17 residues. The germline V gene encodes CDR1 MNHEY and CDR2 SMNVEV (reference sequence). The CDR3 DNA is TGTGCCAGCAGTTTATCGGCTGTTTGGGACGGCACAGATACGCAGTATTTT. Its protein product is CASSLSAVWDGTDTQYF.

The chain recombines TRBV19 with TRBJ2-1, with D tentatively TRBD1 (6 bases). Germline V gene sequence: CDR1 LNHDA, CDR2 SQIVND (reference sequence). V was trimmed by 1 base and J by 10 bases, leaving 8 bases between them. This CDR3 region has 12 residues. The CDR3 spells CASSIGTAEQFF. The CDR3 region has the DNA TGTGCCAGTAGTATAGGGACAGCCGAGCAGTTCTTC.

The V and J genes are TRBV5-4 and TRBJ2-5, with 7 bases fitting TRBD1. Germline V gene data show CDR1 as SGHNT and CDR2 as YYREEE (reference sequence). The CDR3 loop spans 12 amino acids. V was clipped by 5 bases and J by 14 bases; unmatched bases: 12. The CDR3 nucleotides read TGTGCCAGCAGTCACAACAGGGGTTTCCCTTACTTC. Translated: CASSHNRGFPYF.

This clone was observed a handful of times. Additional DNA sequences in this sample encode the identical CDR3. The rearrangement uses TRBV4-1 and TRBJ2-5; D gene ambiguous. V was trimmed by 4 bases and J by 0 bases, leaving 3 bases between them. CDR1 is MGHRA, CDR2 YSYEKL, per germline. This CDR3 contains 12 residues. In nucleotides, the CDR3 is TGCGCCAGCAGCCCAGACCAAGAGACCCAGTACTTC. Translation gives CASSPDQETQYF.

For the CDR3, the DNA is TGTGCCAGCAGTTACTCGTCCGGGACACCGTATGGCTACACCTTC. It encodes CASSYSSGTPYGYTF. The genes are TRBV6-5 and TRBJ1-2; weak D call: TRBD1 (6 bases). CDR3 length equals 15 residues. Trimming took 0 bases from V and 5 from J, leaving 13 bases between them. The germline CDR1 and CDR2 sequences are MNHEY and SVGAGI.

The rearrangement joins TRBV2 to TRBJ2-7; TRBD1 matches 11 bases. Germline-derived CDR1 and CDR2 are SNHLY and FYNNEI. The CDR3 has 14 amino acids. Germline trimming cut 6 bases from V and 5 bases from J; bases unmatched to any gene: 6. CDR3 amino acids: CASSPDRGRDEQYF. The CDR3 DNA follows: TGTGCCAGCAGCCCGGACAGGGGGCGCGACGAGCAGTACTTC.

V and J are TRBV30 and TRBJ2-1; 7 bases line up with TRBD1. J was trimmed by 4 bases and V by 3 bases; bases with no gene match: 6. CDR3 length equals 14 residues. Per the germline V gene, CDR1 is GTSNPN and CDR2 is SVGIG (reference sequence). CDR3 in amino acids: CAWSSGTAYNEQFF. The CDR3 bases are TGTGCCTGGAGCTCCGGGACAGCGTACAATGAGCAGTTCTTC.

This clone was seen a few times. The chain has TRBV29-1 and TRBJ2-2; D unresolved. Trimming removed 3 bases at V and 4 bases at J, with 12 bases between. Germline CDR1 SQVTM, CDR2 ANQGSEA. The CDR3 has 14 amino acids. As DNA, the CDR3 is TGCAGCGTTGACCCAAAGCTAGGCACCGGGGAGCTGTTTTTT. This gives the protein CSVDPKLGTGELFF.

The genes are TRBV7-6 and TRBJ2-2; 9 positions match TRBD1. This CDR3 has 16 residues. CDR1 and CDR2 (germline): SGHVS, FNYEAQ. Trimming at V came to 4 bases and at J to 1 base, leaving 4 bases not matched to a gene. CDR3 residues: CASSWPGQGNTGELFF. The CDR3 nucleotides read TGTGCCAGCAGCTGGCCGGGACAGGGGAACACCGGGGAGCTGTTTTTT.

This clone was seen once. V is TRBV6-5 and J is TRBJ2-1; 9 bases map to TRBD1. The germline V gene encodes CDR1 MNHEY and CDR2 SVGAGI. The CDR3 sequence is 14 residues long. With 6 bases clipped from V and 3 bases from J, the junction kept 3 bases outside the gene matches. CDR3 coding DNA: TGTGCCAGCAGCGGACAGGGGATCTACAATGAGCAGTTCTTC. Its translation: CASSGQGIYNEQFF.

The chain recombines TRBV5-1 with TRBJ1-1; weak D call: TRBD1 (5 bases). Germline V gene data show CDR1 as SGHRS and CDR2 as YFSETQ. The V end lost 0 bases, the J end lost 7 bases, and 10 bases lay between the germline ends. The CDR3 runs 13 residues. The CDR3 nucleotides read TGCGCCAGCAGCTTGGGTGGGGGTTATGAAGCTTTCTTT. Translation gives CASSLGGGYEAFF.

V usage is TRBV10-3 and J usage is TRBJ2-7; no clear D. V shed 10 bases and J shed 6 bases, with 19 bases lying between them. The CDR3 length is 13 residues. The V gene's germline CDR1 is ENHRY and CDR2 SYGVKD. The CDR3 loop reads CATLDEMSSEQYF. CDR3 nucleotide sequence: TGTGCCACCTTGGACGAAATGAGTAGCGAGCAGTACTTC.

The chain is built from TRBV29-1 and TRBJ2-1; the match to TRBD2 covers 7 bases. The CDR3 has 18 residues. From germline, CDR1 is SQVTM and CDR2 ANQGSEA. The V and J ends lost 1 base and 0 bases, in that order; junction bases with no gene match: 12. The CDR3 here is CSVEGPDWGGSSYNEQFF. CDR3 coding DNA: TGCAGCGTTGAAGGACCCGATTGGGGGGGAAGCTCCTACAATGAGCAGTTCTTC.

V is TRBV9 and J is TRBJ2-1; D may be TRBD1 (5 bases). Deletions cut 2 bases from V and 1 base from J, with 7 bases between. Germline-derived CDR1 and CDR2 are SGDLS and YYNGEE. The CDR3 runs to 14 residues. CDR3 sequence (DNA): TGTGCCAGCAGCGTCGACAGTTCCTACAATGAGCAGTTCTTC. Translated: CASSVDSSYNEQFF.

The V gene is TRBV27, the J gene TRBJ1-1, with a tentative D call TRBD1 (5 bases). Germline lookup yields CDR1 MNHEY and CDR2 SMNVEV (reference sequence). The CDR3 runs to 15 residues. The V gene lost 5 bases and the J gene lost 1 base, with 14 bases spanning the gap. The CDR3 is CASSTYPGQNTEAFF. In DNA form, the CDR3 reads TGTGCCAGCAGTACTTACCCAGGGCAGAACACTGAAGCTTTCTTT.

This clone turned up a few times. The chain couples TRBV18 to TRBJ2-7; 7 nucleotides align to TRBD2. The CDR3 length is 13 residues. CDR1 KGHSH and CDR2 LQKENI come from the germline V gene. V lost 8 bases and J lost 4; bases outside the gene matches: 8. The CDR3 loop is CASEGGPSYEQYF. CDR3 sequence (DNA): TGTGCCAGCGAGGGAGGGCCATCGTACGAGCAGTACTTC.

The chain links TRBV29-1 to TRBJ2-1; 11 bases line up with TRBD2. J lost 2 bases, V lost 1 base, and 1 base had no gene match. Germline assignment: CDR1 SQVTM and CDR2 ANQGSEA. CDR3 size: 15 residues. The CDR3 coding sequence is TGCAGCGTTGAAGGACTAGCGGGACCCTACAATGAGCAGTTCTTC. This translates into CSVEGLAGPYNEQFF.

This clone was recorded only once. The V gene is TRBV6-5, the J gene TRBJ2-2, with unresolved D. Trimming left V 3 bases short and J 2 bases short, with 4 bases between. CDR1 and CDR2 from the germline V gene are MNHEY and SVGAGI. The CDR3 loop spans 13 amino acids. The CDR3: CASSYPNTGELFF. The CDR3, as DNA: TGTGCCAGCAGTTATCCCAACACCGGGGAGCTGTTTTTT.

This clone was seen a few times. The gene calls are TRBV16 and TRBJ2-3, with D maybe TRBD1 (5 bases). Between the trimmed V and J ends, which lost 1 base and 4 bases, there was a span of 12 bases. The CDR3 runs 15 residues. Germline loops: CDR1 KGHSY, CDR2 FQNENV. CDR3 nucleotide sequence: TGTGCCAGCAGCCAATTATCCCAGGGCGCAGATACGCAGTATTTT. Protein product: CASSQLSQGADTQYF.

This chain joins TRBV27 and TRBJ2-7, with TRBD2 matching 11 bases. The length of the CDR3 is 13 residues. V trimming: 7 bases; J trimming: 5 bases; junction bases outside the gene matches: 4. Germline-derived CDR1 and CDR2 are MNHEY and SMNVEV (reference sequence). CDR3 DNA: TGTGCCAGCACGCGACTAGCGGGAAACGAGCAGTACTTC. It yields the protein CASTRLAGNEQYF.